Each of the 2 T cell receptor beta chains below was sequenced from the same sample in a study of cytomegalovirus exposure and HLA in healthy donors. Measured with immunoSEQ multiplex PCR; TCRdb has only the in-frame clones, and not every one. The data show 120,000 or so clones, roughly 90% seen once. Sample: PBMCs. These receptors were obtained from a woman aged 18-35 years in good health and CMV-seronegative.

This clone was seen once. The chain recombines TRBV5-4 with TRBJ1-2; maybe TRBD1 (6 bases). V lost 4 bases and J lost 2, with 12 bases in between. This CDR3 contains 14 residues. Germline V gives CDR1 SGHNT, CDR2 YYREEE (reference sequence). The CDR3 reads CASSRKTGNYGYTF. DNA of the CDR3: TGTGCCAGCAGCCGGAAGACAGGCAACTATGGCTACACCTTC.

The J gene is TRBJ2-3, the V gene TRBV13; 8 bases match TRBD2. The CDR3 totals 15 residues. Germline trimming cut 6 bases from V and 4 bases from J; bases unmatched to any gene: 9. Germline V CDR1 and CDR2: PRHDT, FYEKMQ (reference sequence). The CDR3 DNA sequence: TGTGCCAGCAGAAAGAGCGGGAGAAGCCCAGATACGCAGTATTTT. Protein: CASRKSGRSPDTQYF. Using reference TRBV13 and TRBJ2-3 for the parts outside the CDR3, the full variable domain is AAGVIQSPRHLIKEKRETATLKCYPIPRHDTVYWYQQGPGQDPQFLISFYEKMQSDKGSIPDRFSAQQFSDYHSELNMSSLELGDSALYFCASRKSGRSPDTQYFGPGTRLTVL.